Listed here is a single T cell receptor beta chain. Per the original data handling: Counts of nucleated cells, estimated from reference gene primer amplification, were obtained. The assay was immunoSEQ multiplex PCR, and TCRdb's table has in-frame clones only and misses some. The D gene and trimming were derived from the DNA, and the V and J assignments and clone size from that table. The sample lists approximately 240,000 clones, 84% occurring once. The data stem from a study of blood T cell repertoires in COVID-19. The CDR3 covers 16 residues. Trimming stripped 0 bases from V and 3 bases from J, with 12 bases between. Germline-derived CDR1 and CDR2 are SGHRS and YFSETQ.

The chain recombines TRBV5-1 with TRBJ2-2; no definite D call. The receptor was derived from a woman in her sixties who had recovered from COVID-19. The sample consisted of peripheral blood. CDR3 sequence (DNA): TGCGCCAGCAGCTTGGACCCTGCAGGATACACCGGGGAGCTGTTTTTT. Amino acid sequence: CASSLDPAGYTGELFF.